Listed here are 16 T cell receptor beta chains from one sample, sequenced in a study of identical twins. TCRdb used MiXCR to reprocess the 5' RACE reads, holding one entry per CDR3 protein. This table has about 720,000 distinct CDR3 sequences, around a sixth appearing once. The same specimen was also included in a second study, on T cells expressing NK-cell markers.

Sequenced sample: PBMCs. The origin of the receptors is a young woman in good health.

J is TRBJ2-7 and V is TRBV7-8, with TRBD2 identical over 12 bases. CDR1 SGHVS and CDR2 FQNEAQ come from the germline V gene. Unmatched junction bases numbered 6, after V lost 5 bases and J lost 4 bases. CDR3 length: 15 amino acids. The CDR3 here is CASSTTSGRWYEQYF. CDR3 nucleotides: TGTGCCAGCAGCACCACTAGCGGGAGGTGGTACGAGCAGTACTTC.

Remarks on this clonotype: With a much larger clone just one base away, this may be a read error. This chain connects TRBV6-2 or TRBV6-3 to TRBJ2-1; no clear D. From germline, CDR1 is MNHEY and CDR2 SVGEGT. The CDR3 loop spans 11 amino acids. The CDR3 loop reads CASSNYYEQFF. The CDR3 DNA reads TGTGCCAGCAGTAACTACTATGAGCAGTTCTTC.

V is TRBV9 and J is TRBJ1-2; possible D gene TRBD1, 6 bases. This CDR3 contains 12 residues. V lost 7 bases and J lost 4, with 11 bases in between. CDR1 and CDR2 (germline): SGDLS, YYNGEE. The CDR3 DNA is TGTGCCAGCCTGGGGGGCGTCTATGGCTACACCTTC. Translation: CASLGGVYGYTF.

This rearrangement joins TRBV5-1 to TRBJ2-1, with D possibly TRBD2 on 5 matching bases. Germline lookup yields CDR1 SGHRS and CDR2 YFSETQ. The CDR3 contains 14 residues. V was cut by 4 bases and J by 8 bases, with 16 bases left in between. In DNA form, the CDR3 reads TGCGCCAGCAGCCCGGTCACTAGTAATCATGAGCAGTTCTTC. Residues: CASSPVTSNHEQFF.

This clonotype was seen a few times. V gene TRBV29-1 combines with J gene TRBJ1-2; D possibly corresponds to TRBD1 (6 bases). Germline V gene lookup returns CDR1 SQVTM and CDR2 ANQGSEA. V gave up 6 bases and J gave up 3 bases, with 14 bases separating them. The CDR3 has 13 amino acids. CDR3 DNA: TGCAGCGTCCTTAGCGGGGGCGACTATGGCTACACCTTC. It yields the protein CSVLSGGDYGYTF. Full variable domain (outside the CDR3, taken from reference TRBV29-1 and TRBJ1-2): SAVISQKPSRDICQRGTSLTIQCQVDSQVTMMFWYRQQPGQSLTLIATANQGSEATYESGFVIDKFPISRPNLTFSTLTVSNMSPEDSSIYLCSVLSGGDYGYTFGSGTRLTVV.

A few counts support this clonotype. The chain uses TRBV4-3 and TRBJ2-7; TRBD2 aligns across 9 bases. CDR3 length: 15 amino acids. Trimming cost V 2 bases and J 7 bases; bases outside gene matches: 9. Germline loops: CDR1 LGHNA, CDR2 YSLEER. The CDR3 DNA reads TGCGCCAGCAGCCAAAAGGTAGCGGGGGTGTGGGAGCAGTACTTC. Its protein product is CASSQKVAGVWEQYF.

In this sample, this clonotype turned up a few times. The CDR3 nucleotides are TGTGCCTGGAGTGTATGGAACTGGGAGGACCACGGCGGGGAGCTGTTTTTT. Amino acid sequence: CAWSVWNWEDHGGELFF. The chain employs TRBV30 and TRBJ2-2; a possible D gene is TRBD2 (6 bases). The CDR3 is 17 residues long. Germline loops: CDR1 GTSNPN, CDR2 SVGIG (reference sequence). V shed 0 bases and J shed 7 bases, with 21 bases lying between them.

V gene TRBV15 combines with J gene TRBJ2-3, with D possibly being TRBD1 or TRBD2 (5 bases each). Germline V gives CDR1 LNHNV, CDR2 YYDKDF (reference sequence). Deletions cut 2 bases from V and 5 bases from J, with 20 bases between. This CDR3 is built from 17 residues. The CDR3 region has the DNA TGTGCCACCAGCAGACGAACCGGGACGGGACGTGGAGATACGCAGTATTTT. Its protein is CATSRRTGTGRGDTQYF.

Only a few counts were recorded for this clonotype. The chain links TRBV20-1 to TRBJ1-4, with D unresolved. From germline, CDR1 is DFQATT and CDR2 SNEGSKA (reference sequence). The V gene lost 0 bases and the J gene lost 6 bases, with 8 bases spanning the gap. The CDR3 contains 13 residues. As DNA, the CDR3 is TGCAGTGCTAGAGATGGAGGTGATGAAAAACTGTTTTTT. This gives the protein CSARDGGDEKLFF.

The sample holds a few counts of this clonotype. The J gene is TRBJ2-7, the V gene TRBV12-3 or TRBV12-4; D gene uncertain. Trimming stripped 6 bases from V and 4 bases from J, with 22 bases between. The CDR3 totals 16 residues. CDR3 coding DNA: TGTGCCAGCAGCACCCACCCACGGACCCTCCTTTACGAGCAGTACTTC. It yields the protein CASSTHPRTLLYEQYF.

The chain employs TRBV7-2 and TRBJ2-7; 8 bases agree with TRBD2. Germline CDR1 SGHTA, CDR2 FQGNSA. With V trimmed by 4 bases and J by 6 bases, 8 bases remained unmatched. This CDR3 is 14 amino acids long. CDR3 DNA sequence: TGTGCCAGCAGCTCGGGGGGGGTCGGTGTCGAGCAGTACTTC. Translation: CASSSGGVGVEQYF.

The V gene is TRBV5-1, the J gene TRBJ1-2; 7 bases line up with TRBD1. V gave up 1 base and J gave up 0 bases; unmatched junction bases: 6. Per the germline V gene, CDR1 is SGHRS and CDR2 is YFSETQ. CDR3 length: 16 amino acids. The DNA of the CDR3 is TGCGCCAGCAGCTTGCGTCCGGGACAGTCTAACTATGGCTACACCTTC. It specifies CASSLRPGQSNYGYTF.

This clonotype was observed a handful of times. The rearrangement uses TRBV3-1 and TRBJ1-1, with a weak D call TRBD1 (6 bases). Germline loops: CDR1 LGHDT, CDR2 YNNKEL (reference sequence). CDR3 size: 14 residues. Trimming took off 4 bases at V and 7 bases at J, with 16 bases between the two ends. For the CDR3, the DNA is TGTGCCAGCAGCCCAGCGACAGGCCTTGATGAAGCTTTCTTT. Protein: CASSPATGLDEAFF.

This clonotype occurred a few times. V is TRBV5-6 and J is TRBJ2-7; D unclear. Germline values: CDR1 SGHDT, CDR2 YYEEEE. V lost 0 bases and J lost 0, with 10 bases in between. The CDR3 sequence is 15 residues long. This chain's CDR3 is CASSLVSRFSYEQYF. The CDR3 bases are TGTGCCAGCAGCTTGGTAAGCAGATTCTCCTACGAGCAGTACTTC.

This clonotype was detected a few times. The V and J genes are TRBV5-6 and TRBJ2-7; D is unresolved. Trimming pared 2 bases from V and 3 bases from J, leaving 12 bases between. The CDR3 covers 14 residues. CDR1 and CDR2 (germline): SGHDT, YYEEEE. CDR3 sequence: CASSFSQPRYEQYF. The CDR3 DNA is TGTGCCAGCAGCTTCTCACAGCCTCGCTACGAGCAGTACTTC. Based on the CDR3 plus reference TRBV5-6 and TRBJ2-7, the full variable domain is DAGVTQSPTHLIKTRGQQVTLRCSPKSGHDTVSWYQQALGQGPQFIFQYYEEEERQRGNFPDRFSGHQFPNYSSELNVNALLLGDSALYLCASSFSQPRYEQYFGPGTRLTVT.

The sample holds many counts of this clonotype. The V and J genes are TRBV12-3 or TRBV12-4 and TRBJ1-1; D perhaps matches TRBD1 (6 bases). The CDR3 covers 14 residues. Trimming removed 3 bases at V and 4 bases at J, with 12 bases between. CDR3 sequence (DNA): TGTGCCAGCAGTTTCCGCACAGGGCCCACTGAAGCTTTCTTT. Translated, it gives CASSFRTGPTEAFF.